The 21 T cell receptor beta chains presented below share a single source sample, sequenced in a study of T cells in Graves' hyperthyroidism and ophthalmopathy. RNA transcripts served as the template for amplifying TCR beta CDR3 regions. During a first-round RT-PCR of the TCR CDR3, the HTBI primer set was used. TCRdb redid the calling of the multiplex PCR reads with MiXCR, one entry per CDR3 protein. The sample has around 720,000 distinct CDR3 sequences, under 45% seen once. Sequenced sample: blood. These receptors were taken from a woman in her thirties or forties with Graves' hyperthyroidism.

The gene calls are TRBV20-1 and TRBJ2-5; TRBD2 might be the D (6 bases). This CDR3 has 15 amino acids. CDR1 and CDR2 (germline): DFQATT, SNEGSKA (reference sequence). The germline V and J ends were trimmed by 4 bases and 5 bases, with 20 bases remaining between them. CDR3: CSAMGLATRGETQYF. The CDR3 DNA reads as TGCAGTGCTATGGGGCTAGCGACCCGAGGGGAGACCCAGTACTTC.

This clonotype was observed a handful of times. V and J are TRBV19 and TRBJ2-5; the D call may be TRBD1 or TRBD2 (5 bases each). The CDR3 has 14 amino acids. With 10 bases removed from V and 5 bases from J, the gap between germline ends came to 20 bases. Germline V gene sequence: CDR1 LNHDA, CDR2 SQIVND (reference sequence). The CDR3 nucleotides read TGTGCCACCCAGAAGGCGGACACGGGGGAGACCCAGTACTTC. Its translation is CATQKADTGETQYF.

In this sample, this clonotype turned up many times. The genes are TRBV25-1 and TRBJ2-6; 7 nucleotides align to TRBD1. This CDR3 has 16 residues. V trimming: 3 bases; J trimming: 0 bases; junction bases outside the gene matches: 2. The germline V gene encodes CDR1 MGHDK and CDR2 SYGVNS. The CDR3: CASSDRGYSGANVLTF. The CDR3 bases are TGTGCCAGCAGTGACAGGGGGTACTCTGGGGCCAACGTCCTGACTTTC.

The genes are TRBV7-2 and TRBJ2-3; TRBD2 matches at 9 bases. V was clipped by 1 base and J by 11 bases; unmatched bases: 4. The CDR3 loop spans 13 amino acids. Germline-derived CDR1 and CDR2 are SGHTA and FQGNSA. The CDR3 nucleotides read TGTGCCAGCAGCTTAGAGCTGCGGGGGGGGCAGTATTTT. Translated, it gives CASSLELRGGQYF. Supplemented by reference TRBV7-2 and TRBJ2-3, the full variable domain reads GAGVSQSPSNKVTEKGKDVELRCDPISGHTALYWYRQSLGQGLEFLIYFQGNSAPDKSGLPSDRFSAERTGGSVSTLTIQRTQQEDSAVYLCASSLELRGGQYFGPGTRLTVL.

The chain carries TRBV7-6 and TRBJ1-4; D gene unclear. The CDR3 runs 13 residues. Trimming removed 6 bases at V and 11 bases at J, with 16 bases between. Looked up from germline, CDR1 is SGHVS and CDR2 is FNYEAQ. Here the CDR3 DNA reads TGTGCCAGCAGTCCCACGGGCGGACGCAAACTGTTTTTT. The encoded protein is CASSPTGGRKLFF. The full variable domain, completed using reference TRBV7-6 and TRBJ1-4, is GAGVSQSPRYKVTKRGQDVALRCDPISGHVSLYWYRQALGQGPEFLTYFNYEAQQDKSGLPNDRFSAERPEGSISTLTIQRTEQRDSAMYRCASSPTGGRKLFFGSGTQLSVL.

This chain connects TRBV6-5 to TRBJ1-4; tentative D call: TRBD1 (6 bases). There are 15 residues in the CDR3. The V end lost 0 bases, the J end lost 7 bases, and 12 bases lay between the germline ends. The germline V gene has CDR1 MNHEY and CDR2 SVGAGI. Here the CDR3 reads CASSYSVDSGEKLFF. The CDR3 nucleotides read TGTGCCAGCAGTTACTCAGTGGACAGTGGTGAAAAACTGTTTTTT.

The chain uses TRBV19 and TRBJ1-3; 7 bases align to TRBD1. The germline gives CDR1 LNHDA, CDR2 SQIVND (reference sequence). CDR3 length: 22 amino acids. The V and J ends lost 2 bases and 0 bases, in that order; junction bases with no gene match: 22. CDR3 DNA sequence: TGTGCCAGTAGTATACGACCCCCGGGGTGGGACAGCGCTCCTAGCTCTGGAAACACCATATATTTT. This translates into CASSIRPPGWDSAPSSGNTIYF.

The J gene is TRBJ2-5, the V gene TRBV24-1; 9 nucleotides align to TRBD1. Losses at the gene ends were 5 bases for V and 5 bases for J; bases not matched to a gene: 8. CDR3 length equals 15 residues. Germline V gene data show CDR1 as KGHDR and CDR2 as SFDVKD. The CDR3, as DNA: TGTGCCACCAGTGCTAGCTCCGGGACAGGGGAGACCCAGTACTTC. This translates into CATSASSGTGETQYF.

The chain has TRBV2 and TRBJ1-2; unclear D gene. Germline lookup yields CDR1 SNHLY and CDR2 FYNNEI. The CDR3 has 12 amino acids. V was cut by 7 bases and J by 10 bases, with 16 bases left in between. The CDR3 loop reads CASTFKNYYYTF. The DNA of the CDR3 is TGTGCCAGCACTTTCAAGAATTATTACTACACCTTC.

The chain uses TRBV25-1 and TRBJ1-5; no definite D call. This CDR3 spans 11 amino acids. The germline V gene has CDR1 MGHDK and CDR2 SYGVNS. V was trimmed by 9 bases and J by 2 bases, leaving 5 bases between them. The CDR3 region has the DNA TGTGCCAGTACCGGCAATCAGCCCCAGCATTTT. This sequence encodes CASTGNQPQHF.

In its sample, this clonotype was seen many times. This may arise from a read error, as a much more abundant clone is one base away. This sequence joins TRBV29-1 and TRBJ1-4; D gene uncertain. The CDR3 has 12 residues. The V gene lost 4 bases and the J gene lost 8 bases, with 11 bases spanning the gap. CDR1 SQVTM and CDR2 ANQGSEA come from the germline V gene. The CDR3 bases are TGCAGCGTTGTCACCGGTGGGGAAAAACTGTTTTTT. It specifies CSVVTGGEKLFF.

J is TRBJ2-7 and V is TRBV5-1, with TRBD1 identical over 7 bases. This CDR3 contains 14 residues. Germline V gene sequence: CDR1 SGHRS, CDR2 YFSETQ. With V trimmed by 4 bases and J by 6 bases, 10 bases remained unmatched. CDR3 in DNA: TGCGCCAGCAGCATTGGGACAGCGACGAGCGAGCAGTACTTC. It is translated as CASSIGTATSEQYF.

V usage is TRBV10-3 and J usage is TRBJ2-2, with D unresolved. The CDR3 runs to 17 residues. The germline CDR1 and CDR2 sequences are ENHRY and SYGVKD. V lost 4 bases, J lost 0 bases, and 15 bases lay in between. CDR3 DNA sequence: TGTGCCATCAGTGCGCTTAACAGTCTCGCGAACACCGGGGAGCTGTTTTTT. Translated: CAISALNSLANTGELFF.

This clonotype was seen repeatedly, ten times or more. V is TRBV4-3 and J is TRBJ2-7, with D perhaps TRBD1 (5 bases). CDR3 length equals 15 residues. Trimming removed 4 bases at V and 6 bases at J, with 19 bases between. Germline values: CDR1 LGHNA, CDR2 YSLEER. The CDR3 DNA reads TGCGCCAGCAGCCCTCAGGGCCAGCACTCAGGCGAGCAGTACTTC. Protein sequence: CASSPQGQHSGEQYF.

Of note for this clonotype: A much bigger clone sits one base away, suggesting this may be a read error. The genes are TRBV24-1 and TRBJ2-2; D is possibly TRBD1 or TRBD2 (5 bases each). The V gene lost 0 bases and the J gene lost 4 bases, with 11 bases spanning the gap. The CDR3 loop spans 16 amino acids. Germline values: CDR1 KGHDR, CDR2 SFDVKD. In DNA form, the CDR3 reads TGTGCCACCAGTGATTTGGAGGGGAGATTCACCGGGGAGCTGTTTTTT. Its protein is CATSDLEGRFTGELFF.

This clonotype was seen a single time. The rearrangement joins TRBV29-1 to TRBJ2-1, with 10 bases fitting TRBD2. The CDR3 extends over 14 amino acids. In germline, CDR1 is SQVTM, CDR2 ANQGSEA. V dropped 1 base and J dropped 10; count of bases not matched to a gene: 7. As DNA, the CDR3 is TGCAGCGTTGAAGTCCTAGCGGGAGCTTTGGAGCAGTTCTTC. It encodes CSVEVLAGALEQFF.

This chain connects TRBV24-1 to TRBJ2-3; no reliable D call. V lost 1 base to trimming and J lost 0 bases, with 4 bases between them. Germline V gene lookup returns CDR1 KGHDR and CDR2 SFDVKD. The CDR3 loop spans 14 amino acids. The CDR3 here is CATSDFLSTDTQYF. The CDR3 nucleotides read TGTGCCACCAGTGATTTCCTAAGCACAGATACGCAGTATTTT.

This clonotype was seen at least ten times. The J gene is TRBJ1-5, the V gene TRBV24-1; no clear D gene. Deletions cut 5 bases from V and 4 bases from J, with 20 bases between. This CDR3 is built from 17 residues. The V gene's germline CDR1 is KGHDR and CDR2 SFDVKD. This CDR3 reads CATSVEKNSLINQPQHF. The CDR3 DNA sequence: TGTGCCACCAGTGTAGAAAAGAACAGTCTTATTAATCAGCCCCAGCATTTT.

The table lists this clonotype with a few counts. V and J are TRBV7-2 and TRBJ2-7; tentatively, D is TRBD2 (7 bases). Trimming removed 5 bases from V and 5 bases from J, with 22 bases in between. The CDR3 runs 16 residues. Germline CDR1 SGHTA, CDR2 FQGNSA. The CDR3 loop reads CASSPEWGGPRNEQYF. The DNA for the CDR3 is TGTGCCAGCAGCCCAGAATGGGGGGGCCCAAGAAACGAGCAGTACTTC.

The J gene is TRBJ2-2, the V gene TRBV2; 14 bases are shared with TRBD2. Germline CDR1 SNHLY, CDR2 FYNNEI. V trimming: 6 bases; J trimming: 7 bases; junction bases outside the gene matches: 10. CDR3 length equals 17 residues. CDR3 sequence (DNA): TGTGCCAGCAGGAGGACTAGCGGGGGGCGAGGAGGCGGGGAGCTGTTTTTT. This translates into CASRRTSGGRGGGELFF.

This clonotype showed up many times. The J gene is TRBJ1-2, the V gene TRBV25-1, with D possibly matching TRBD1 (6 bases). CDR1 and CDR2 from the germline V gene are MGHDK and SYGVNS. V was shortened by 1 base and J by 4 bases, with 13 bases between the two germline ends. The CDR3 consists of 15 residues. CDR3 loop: CASSESHTGRYGYTF. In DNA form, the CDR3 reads TGTGCCAGCAGTGAATCCCACACAGGGCGCTATGGCTACACCTTC.